Sequencing of this T cell receptor beta chain was carried out in a study of T cell changes during pregnancy in multiple sclerosis. Measured with immunoSEQ multiplex PCR; TCRdb has only the in-frame clones, and not every one. The sample carries around 96,000 clones, over 85% recorded once. This CDR3 is 15 amino acids long. Looked up from germline, CDR1 is MNHEY and CDR2 is SMNVEV (reference sequence). Trimming shortened V by 6 bases and J by 3 bases, and 17 bases separated the two germline ends. This chain connects TRBV27 to TRBJ1-1; D perhaps matches TRBD1 (6 bases). The receptor comes from a female donor with multiple sclerosis, enrolled in a pregnancy study. The starting material was peripheral blood, obtained in the first trimester of pregnancy. As DNA, the CDR3 is TGTGCCAGCAGAAAGATGGGGGCAGGGTACACTGAAGCTTTCTTT. Amino acids: CASRKMGAGYTEAFF.